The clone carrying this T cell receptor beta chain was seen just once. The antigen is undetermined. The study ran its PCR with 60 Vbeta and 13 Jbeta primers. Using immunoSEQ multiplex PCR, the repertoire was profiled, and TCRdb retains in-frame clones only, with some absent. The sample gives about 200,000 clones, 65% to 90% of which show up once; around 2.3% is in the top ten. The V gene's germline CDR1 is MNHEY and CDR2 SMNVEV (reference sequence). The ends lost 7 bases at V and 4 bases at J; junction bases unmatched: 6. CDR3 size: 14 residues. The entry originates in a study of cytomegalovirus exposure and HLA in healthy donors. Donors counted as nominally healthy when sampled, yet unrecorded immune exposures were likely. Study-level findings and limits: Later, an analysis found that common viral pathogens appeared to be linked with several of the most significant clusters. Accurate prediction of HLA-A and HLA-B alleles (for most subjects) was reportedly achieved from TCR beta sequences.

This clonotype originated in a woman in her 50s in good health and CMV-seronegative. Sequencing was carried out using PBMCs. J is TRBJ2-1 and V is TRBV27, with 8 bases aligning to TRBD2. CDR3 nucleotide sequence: TGTGCCAGCACCGCGGGGGGAAATTACAATGAGCAGTTCTTC. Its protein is CASTAGGNYNEQFF.